This TCR beta chain appears in the sequencing data of a study of Ad26.COV2.S vaccination and SARS-CoV-2 variants. The wider study: The trial was COV1001 and the donor's arm was Ad26.COV2.S.

The J segment lost 7 bases and the V segment lost 7 bases, leaving 11 bases of the junction unmatched. The CDR3 is made up of 16 amino acids. Per the germline V gene, CDR1 is WSHSY and CDR2 is SAAADI. The assay was immunoSEQ multiplex PCR, and TCRdb's table has in-frame clones only and misses some. The profile shows some 270,000 clones, approximately 88% of them singletons. Treatment indicated: over 15 received Ad26.COV2.S at low or high dose, single or two shots; five or six received placebo; per-sample allocation not given. Vaccine and placebo recipients were sampled on day 63 after the first injection.

The chain couples TRBV10-2 to TRBJ2-3, with 13 bases identical to TRBD2. The sequencing here drew on peripheral blood, taken in a trial of Ad26.COV2.S vaccine versus placebo. This sequence originates from a person between 18 and 59 years old who received the Ad26.COV2.S COVID-19 vaccine or a placebo. The CDR3 DNA is TGCGCCAGCACCAGGACTAGCGGGGGTTCATATAATACGCAGTATTTT. It encodes CASTRTSGGSYNTQYF.